This TCR beta chain was sequenced in a study of glioma-infiltrating T cells. In its sample, this clonotype was seen once. Using RNA template, CDR3s of TCR alpha and beta were amplified with iRepertoire arm-PCR. In TCRdb, the multiplex PCR reads were re-called with MiXCR into one record per CDR3 protein. Of 150,000 to 200,000 distinct CDR3 sequences in the sample, roughly 32% are singletons; the top ten hold 20% to 25%. CDR1 and CDR2 (germline): SGHRS, YFSETQ. J was trimmed by 0 bases and V by 4 bases; bases with no gene match: 12. This CDR3 has 18 residues. The rearrangement joins TRBV5-1 to TRBJ1-1; TRBD1 matches 10 bases. The clonotype comes from a human donor with low-grade glioma or glioblastoma, undergoing nonglioma brain surgery, or in good health (not recorded which). Sequenced sample: glioma tissue, nonneoplastic brain tissue, or PBMCs (not recorded which). For the CDR3, the DNA is TGCGCCAGCAGCCGTCGGAACGGGACAGGGGCCATGAACACTGAAGCTTTCTTT. It codes for CASSRRNGTGAMNTEAFF.